Each of the 15 T cell receptor beta chains below was sequenced from the same sample in a study of response to subunit inactivated influenza vaccine. TCRdb called the RT-PCR reads again in MiXCR, with one record for every CDR3 protein. The table lists under 800,000 distinct CDR3 sequences, around 13% of them singletons. The material was PBMCs from blood, obtained 14 to 15 days before vaccination. These receptors came from a man in his fifties or sixties who received an inactivated influenza vaccine.

The CDR3 protein is CASSMTVEETQYF. In DNA form, the CDR3 reads TGTGCCAGCAGTATGACCGTCGAAGAGACCCAGTACTTC. The V gene is TRBV12-3 or TRBV12-4, the J gene TRBJ2-5, with no clear D. Trimming left V 5 bases short and J 3 bases short, with 10 bases between. The CDR3 covers 13 residues.

The chain employs TRBV4-2 and TRBJ1-1, with unresolved D. Germline lookup yields CDR1 LGHNA and CDR2 YNFKEQ. Trimming removed 0 bases from V and 5 bases from J, with 19 bases in between. This CDR3 has 17 amino acids. Here the CDR3 reads CASSQDRVGRTETEAFF. In DNA, the CDR3 is TGTGCCAGCAGCCAAGATCGGGTAGGGAGGACGGAAACTGAAGCTTTCTTT.

This clonotype came up many times. The chain uses TRBV28 and TRBJ2-5; D not resolved. CDR1 and CDR2 (germline): MDHEN, SYDVKM. Deletions cut 4 bases from V and 5 bases from J, with 11 bases between. The length of the CDR3 is 13 residues. CDR3 bases: TGTGCCAGCAGTTCAGGACCCTATGAGACCCAGTACTTC. Protein sequence: CASSSGPYETQYF.

This clonotype was seen a few times. The chain joins TRBV10-3 to TRBJ2-7; D uncertain. Looked up from germline, CDR1 is ENHRY and CDR2 is SYGVKD. V lost 1 base and J lost 1, with 11 bases in between. CDR3 length: 15 amino acids. This chain's CDR3 is CAISEWQDGSYEQYF. CDR3 in DNA: TGTGCCATCAGTGAGTGGCAGGATGGATCCTACGAGCAGTACTTC.

The genes are TRBV15 and TRBJ2-5, with D tentatively TRBD2 (6 bases). In germline, CDR1 is LNHNV, CDR2 YYDKDF (reference sequence). The CDR3 covers 17 residues. Trimming shortened V by 1 base and J by 1 base, and 16 bases separated the two germline ends. The CDR3 sequence: CATSRVAGRRIQETQYF. CDR3 sequence (DNA): TGTGCCACCAGCAGAGTTGCGGGGCGCCGAATCCAAGAGACCCAGTACTTC.

This clonotype appeared a few times. This rearrangement joins TRBV20-1 to TRBJ1-1; the D gene is possibly TRBD1 (5 bases). V lost 5 bases to trimming and J lost 6 bases, with 25 bases between them. The germline gives CDR1 DFQATT, CDR2 SNEGSKA (reference sequence). CDR3 size: 16 residues. The CDR3 sequence: CSAPNPRTSGGAEAFF. As DNA, the CDR3 is TGCAGTGCTCCGAACCCTCGGACATCGGGAGGCGCTGAAGCTTTCTTT.

The chain has TRBV12-3 or TRBV12-4 and TRBJ1-4, with 12 bases that match TRBD1. The trim removed 2 bases at V and 2 bases at J, leaving 3 bases unmatched. This CDR3 has 17 residues. CDR3 loop: CASSLYGTGGTNEKLFF. Here the CDR3 DNA reads TGTGCCAGCAGTTTATACGGGACAGGGGGCACTAATGAAAAACTGTTTTTT.

This clonotype was detected only a few times. The chain couples TRBV28 to TRBJ2-1; D remains unclear. V lost 6 bases and J 7 bases, leaving 25 bases between the germline ends. This CDR3 contains 17 residues. The germline CDR1 and CDR2 sequences are MDHEN and SYDVKM. The CDR3 protein is CASSPGIGEESKNEQFF. In DNA form, the CDR3 reads TGTGCCAGCAGCCCTGGCATTGGGGAAGAGTCCAAAAATGAGCAGTTCTTC. Together with reference TRBV28 and TRBJ2-1, the CDR3 gives the full variable domain: DVKVTQSSRYLVKRTGEKVFLECVQDMDHENMFWYRQDPGLGLRLIYFSYDVKMKEKGDIPEGYSVSREKKERFSLILESASTNQTSMYLCASSPGIGEESKNEQFFGPGTRLTVL.

This clonotype has more than one count but fewer than ten. The CDR3 sequence: CSVDMRGGETGELFF. DNA for the CDR3: TGCAGCGTTGACATGCGCGGGGGGGAAACCGGGGAGCTGTTTTTT. The chain combines TRBV29-1 with TRBJ2-2, with 9 bases that match TRBD2. Germline V gives CDR1 SQVTM, CDR2 ANQGSEA. The ends lost 3 bases at V and 5 bases at J; junction bases unmatched: 7. The CDR3 consists of 15 residues.

With respect to this clonotype: The junction differs from germline at one of its ends, possibly a read error. The chain uses TRBV19 and TRBJ2-7; 10 bases match TRBD1. The CDR3 is 13 residues long. Germline loops: CDR1 LNHDA, CDR2 SQIVND (reference sequence). Here the CDR3 DNA reads TGTGCTAGTATGGGACAGGGGACCTACGAGCAGTACTTC. Translating gives CASMGQGTYEQYF.

This clonotype was picked up a small number of times. The chain joins TRBV5-1 to TRBJ2-3, with 9 positions matching TRBD2. V lost 5 bases, J lost 4 bases, and 8 bases stayed unmatched. The CDR3 runs 15 residues. CDR1 is SGHRS, CDR2 YFSETQ, per germline. Written as DNA, the CDR3 is TGCGCCAGCAGTACAGCGGGAGGTGCCCCAGATACGCAGTATTTT. This sequence encodes CASSTAGGAPDTQYF.

This chain joins TRBV12-3 or TRBV12-4 and TRBJ2-1; 11 bases map to TRBD2. V was pared by 5 bases and J by 8 bases, with 14 bases of the junction left unmatched. There are 17 residues in the CDR3. The CDR3, as DNA: TGTGCCAGCAGTCCTACCCCCGGTAGCGGGGGGGCCGATGAGCAGTTCTTC. It translates to CASSPTPGSGGADEQFF.

This clonotype showed up just a few times. CDR3 region: CASSESTRSGNGYTF. CDR3 bases: TGCGCCAGCAGTGAGTCGACTCGATCGGGGAATGGCTACACCTTC. The V gene is TRBV10-2, the J gene TRBJ1-2; D unresolved. This CDR3 spans 15 amino acids. The germline gives CDR1 WSHSY, CDR2 SAAADI. V was trimmed by 0 bases and J by 6 bases, leaving 14 bases between them.

The chain employs TRBV6-5 and TRBJ2-3; D not resolved. Germline CDR1 is MNHEY and CDR2 is SVGAGI. There are 15 residues in the CDR3. The V end was cut by 2 bases, the J end by 3 bases, with 12 bases between. The CDR3 loop is CASSYDPWTTDTQYF. In DNA form, the CDR3 reads TGTGCCAGCAGTTACGACCCTTGGACGACAGATACGCAGTATTTT.

Only a few counts were recorded for this clonotype. V is TRBV24-1 and J is TRBJ2-3; D not certain. The germline V and J ends were trimmed by 4 bases and 6 bases, with 31 bases remaining between them. The CDR3 spans 20 residues. The germline V gene encodes CDR1 KGHDR and CDR2 SFDVKD. The CDR3 region is CATSEILVSGQPVKVDTQYF. The CDR3 DNA reads TGTGCCACCAGTGAAATTTTGGTCTCTGGGCAACCGGTAAAGGTGGATACGCAGTATTTT.